This is a list of T cell receptor beta chains from one sample in a study of CD8 T cells in Susac syndrome. TCRdb ran MiXCR on the immunoSEQ multiplex PCR reads and lists one entry per CDR3 protein. The sample gives 110,000 to 150,000 distinct CDR3 sequences, nearly 97% of which show up once; roughly 0.084% is in the top ten. Specimen: CD4+ T cells from PBMCs. The origin of the receptors is a human donor with Susac syndrome. Both conserved end residues are part of each CDR3. A D gene is named only where the DNA matches it firmly. The size entry is marked missing in some rows and otherwise reads once, few, many or a size class.

>.|TRBV7-2|TRBD1|TRBJ2-5|16
CASSLTTRTGRETQYF
TGTGCCAGCAGCCTCACGACACGGACAGGACGAGAGACCCAGTACTTC
>once|TRBV20-1|TRBD2|TRBJ2-1|18
CSAKKPGFSGGRSNEQFF
TGCAGTGCCAAAAAGCCGGGCTTTAGCGGGGGAAGATCCAATGAGCAGTTCTTC
>.|TRBV29-1|.|TRBJ1-5|12
CSVGSGLQPQHF
TGCAGCGTCGGGTCGGGATTACAGCCCCAGCATTTT
>.|TRBV2|.|TRBJ1-1|14
CASSEAGKYTEAFF
TGTGCCAGCAGTGAGGCTGGGAAGTACACTGAAGCTTTCTTT
>.|TRBV20-1|TRBD1|TRBJ2-3|13
CSAGTGGADTQYF
TGCAGTGCCGGGACAGGGGGGGCAGATACGCAGTATTTT
>.|TRBV6-6|.|TRBJ2-5|12
CASSYVEGAQYF
TGTGCCAGCAGTTACGTAGAGGGGGCCCAGTACTTC
>.|TRBV9|TRBD1|TRBJ2-2|16
CASSVGRTGRTGELFF
TGTGCCAGCAGCGTAGGAAGGACAGGGAGAACCGGGGAGCTGTTTTTT
>.|TRBV12-3/TRBV12-4|.|TRBJ2-7|13
CASSFYGAGEQYF
TGTGCCAGCAGTTTCTATGGGGCTGGGGAGCAGTACTTC
>.|TRBV23-1|.|TRBJ2-4|12
CACRSSKNIQYF
TGCGCCTGCCGGTCGTCCAAAAACATTCAGTACTTC
>.|TRBV20-1|.|TRBJ2-5|15
CSARVRTGSQETQYF
TGCAGTGCTAGAGTTCGAACAGGGTCGCAAGAGACCCAGTACTTC
>.|TRBV28|.|TRBJ2-1|15
CASSTQGDSHNEQFF
TGTGCCAGCAGCACCCAAGGAGACTCGCACAATGAGCAGTTCTTC
>.|TRBV20-1|.|TRBJ1-2|14
CSASGGGAIYGYTF
TGCAGTGCTAGTGGTGGGGGCGCTATCTATGGCTACACCTTC
>.|TRBV29-1|TRBD1|TRBJ1-2|11
CSVEVGGGYTF
TGCAGCGTTGAAGTAGGGGGCGGCTACACCTTC
>.|TRBV7-2|.|TRBJ1-6|15
CASSLAGGVNSPLHF
TGTGCCAGCAGCTTAGCTGGGGGCGTTAATTCACCCCTCCACTTT
>.|TRBV20-1|TRBD1|TRBJ2-5|13
CSAKQGGQETQYF
TGCAGTGCTAAACAGGGGGGACAAGAGACCCAGTACTTC
>.|TRBV4-1|TRBD1|TRBJ1-1|16
CASSLIPSTGGTEAFF
TGCGCCAGCAGCCTAATCCCTAGTACAGGGGGCACTGAAGCTTTCTTT
>.|TRBV20-1|TRBD1|TRBJ2-1|15
CSAGSPGQGANEQFF
TGCAGTGCTGGGAGTCCGGGACAGGGGGCCAATGAGCAGTTCTTC
>.|TRBV9|.|TRBJ2-1|15
CASSHAAGLKDEQFF
TGTGCCAGCAGTCACGCGGCAGGGTTAAAGGATGAGCAGTTCTTC
>.|TRBV29-1|TRBD1|TRBJ2-7|12
CSGKGQGYEQYF
TGCAGTGGGAAGGGACAGGGTTACGAGCAGTACTTC
>.|TRBV5-1|TRBD1|TRBJ1-2|14
CASSQSTGNYGYTF
TGCGCCAGCAGCCAATCGACAGGGAACTATGGCTACACCTTC
>.|TRBV25-1|TRBD1|TRBJ2-5|17
CASSEYPGTGDQETQYF
TGTGCCAGCAGTGAATATCCAGGGACAGGTGACCAAGAGACCCAGTACTTC
>.|TRBV29-1|TRBD1|TRBJ2-5|13
CSVGGRNQETQYF
TGCAGCGTAGGGGGCAGAAACCAAGAGACCCAGTACTTC
>.|TRBV6-1|.|TRBJ2-1|12
CASTPVYNEQFF
TGTGCCAGCACTCCCGTGTACAATGAGCAGTTCTTC
>.|TRBV3-1|TRBD2|TRBJ2-1|15
CASSTTSGRYNEQFF
TGTGCCAGCAGTACTACTAGCGGGCGCTACAATGAGCAGTTCTTC
>.|TRBV20-1|.|TRBJ2-7|13
CSGRGGTSYEQYF
TGCAGTGGGAGGGGGGGGACGTCCTACGAGCAGTACTTC
>.|TRBV19|TRBD1|TRBJ2-2|16
CASSTRTGGNTGELFF
TGTGCCAGTAGTACCCGGACAGGGGGGAACACCGGGGAGCTGTTTTTT
>.|TRBV28|.|TRBJ2-7|12
CASSLPGEKQYF
TGTGCCAGCAGTTTACCAGGGGAAAAGCAGTACTTC
>few|TRBV20-1|.|TRBJ1-2|13
CSARGGSNYGYTF
TGCAGTGCTAGAGGCGGCAGCAACTATGGCTACACCTTC
>.|TRBV20-1|.|TRBJ1-5|13
CSVRPQSNQPQHF
TGCAGTGTTAGACCACAGTCCAATCAGCCCCAGCATTTT
>.|TRBV12-3/TRBV12-4|TRBD2|TRBJ2-7|13
CASRAGTSREQYF
TGTGCCAGCAGGGCCGGGACTAGCCGCGAGCAGTACTTC
>.|TRBV9|TRBD2|TRBJ2-1|15
CASSVLAAAKSEQFF
TGTGCCAGCAGCGTACTAGCGGCAGCGAAGAGTGAGCAGTTCTTC
>.|TRBV19|.|TRBJ1-2|13
CASRDRISEGYTF
TGTGCCAGCCGTGACAGAATTTCCGAGGGCTACACCTTC
>.|TRBV12-3/TRBV12-4|.|TRBJ2-1|11
CASRGVGWQFF
TGTGCCAGCAGGGGCGTTGGGTGGCAGTTCTTC
>.|TRBV9|TRBD2|TRBJ2-1|16
CASSAHPSGGAGEQFF
TGTGCCAGCAGCGCCCACCCAAGCGGGGGGGCGGGTGAGCAGTTCTTC
>once|TRBV7-9|.|TRBJ1-5|12
CASSPLGQPQHF
TGTGCCAGCAGCCCCCTGGGTCAGCCCCAGCATTTT